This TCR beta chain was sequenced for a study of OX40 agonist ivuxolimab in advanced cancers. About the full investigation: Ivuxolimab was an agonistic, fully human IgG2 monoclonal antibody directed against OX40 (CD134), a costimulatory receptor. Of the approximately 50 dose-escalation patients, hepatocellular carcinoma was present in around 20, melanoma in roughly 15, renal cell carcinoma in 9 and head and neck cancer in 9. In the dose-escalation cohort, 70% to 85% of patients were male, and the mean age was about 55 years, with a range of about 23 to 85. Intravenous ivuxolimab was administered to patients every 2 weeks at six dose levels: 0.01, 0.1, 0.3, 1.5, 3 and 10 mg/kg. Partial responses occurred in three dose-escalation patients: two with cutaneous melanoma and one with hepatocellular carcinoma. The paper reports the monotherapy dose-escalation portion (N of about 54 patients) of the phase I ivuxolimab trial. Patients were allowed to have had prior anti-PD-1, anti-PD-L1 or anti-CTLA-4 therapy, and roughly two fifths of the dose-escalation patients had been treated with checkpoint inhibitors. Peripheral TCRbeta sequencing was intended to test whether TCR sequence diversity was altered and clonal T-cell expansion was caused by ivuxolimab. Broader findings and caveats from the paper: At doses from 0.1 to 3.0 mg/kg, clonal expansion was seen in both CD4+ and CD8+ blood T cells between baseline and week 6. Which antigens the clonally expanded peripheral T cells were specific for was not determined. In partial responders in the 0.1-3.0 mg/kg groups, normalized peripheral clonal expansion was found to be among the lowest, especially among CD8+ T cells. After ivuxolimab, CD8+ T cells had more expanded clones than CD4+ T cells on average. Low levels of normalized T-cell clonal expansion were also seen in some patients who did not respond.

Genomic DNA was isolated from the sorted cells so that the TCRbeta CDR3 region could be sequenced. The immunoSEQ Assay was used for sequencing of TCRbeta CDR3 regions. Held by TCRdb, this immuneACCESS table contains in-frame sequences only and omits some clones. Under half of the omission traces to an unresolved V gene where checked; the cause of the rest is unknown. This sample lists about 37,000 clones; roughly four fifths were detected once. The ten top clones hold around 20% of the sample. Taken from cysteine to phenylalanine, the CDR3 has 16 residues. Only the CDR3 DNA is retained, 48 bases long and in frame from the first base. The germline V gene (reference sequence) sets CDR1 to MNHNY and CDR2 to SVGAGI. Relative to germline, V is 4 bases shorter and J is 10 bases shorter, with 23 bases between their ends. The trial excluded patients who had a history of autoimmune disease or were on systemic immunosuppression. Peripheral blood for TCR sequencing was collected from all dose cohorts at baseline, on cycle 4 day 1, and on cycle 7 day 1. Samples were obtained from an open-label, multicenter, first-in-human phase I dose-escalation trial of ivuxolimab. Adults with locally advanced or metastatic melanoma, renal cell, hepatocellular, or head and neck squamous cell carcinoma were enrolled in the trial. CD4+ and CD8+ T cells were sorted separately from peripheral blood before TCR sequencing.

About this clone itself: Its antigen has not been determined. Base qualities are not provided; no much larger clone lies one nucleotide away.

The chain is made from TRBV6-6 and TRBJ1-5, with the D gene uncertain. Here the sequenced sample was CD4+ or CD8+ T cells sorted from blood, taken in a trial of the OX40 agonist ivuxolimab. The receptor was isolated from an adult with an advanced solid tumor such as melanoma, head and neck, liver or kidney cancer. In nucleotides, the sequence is TGTGCCAGCAGTTTTCGACCAGACCAATTGGATAAACCCCAGCATTTT. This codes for CASSFRPDQLDKPQHF.